Shown below are 8 T cell receptor beta chains from a single sample sequenced in a study of CD8 T cells in Susac syndrome. The RNA, about 0.45 to 1 ug, was put through reverse transcription using random hexamers. A single record per CDR3 protein comes from TCRdb applying MiXCR to the immunoSEQ multiplex PCR reads. The sample lists some 150,000 distinct CDR3 sequences, 90% to 97% occurring once. The source material was CD4+ T cells from PBMCs. The receptors were gathered from a human donor with Susac syndrome.

This clonotype was detected a few times. CDR3 residues: CASSLGTSGRAREQFF. Here the CDR3 DNA reads TGTGCCAGCAGCTTAGGGACTAGCGGGAGGGCCAGGGAGCAGTTCTTC. The gene calls are TRBV11-2 and TRBJ2-1; 15 nucleotides align to TRBD2. V lost 1 base to trimming and J lost 10 bases; unmatched junction nucleotides: 5. The CDR3 is 16 amino acids. The germline V gene encodes CDR1 SGHAT and CDR2 FQNNGV.

This rearrangement joins TRBV20-1 to TRBJ2-5; 11 nucleotides agree with TRBD2. The CDR3 contains 19 residues. Germline CDR1 is DFQATT and CDR2 is SNEGSKA (reference sequence). The trim removed 1 base at V and 2 bases at J, leaving 15 bases unmatched. CDR3 DNA sequence: TGCAGTGCTAGAGCCTTCCGAGTTAGCGGGGGGGCTATTCAAGAGACCCAGTACTTC. Translation gives CSARAFRVSGGAIQETQYF.

V and J are TRBV2 and TRBJ2-7, with D possibly being TRBD2 (6 bases). The CDR3 is 11 amino acids. Trimming pared 1 base from V and 11 bases from J, leaving 9 bases between. From germline, CDR1 is SNHLY and CDR2 FYNNEI. The CDR3 coding sequence is TGTGCCAGCAGTGAAGGCGGGAAGGAGTACTTC. Translating gives CASSEGGKEYF.

The chain couples TRBV5-1 to TRBJ2-2; D possibly corresponds to TRBD1 (5 bases). The CDR3 loop spans 16 amino acids. V was shortened by 0 bases and J by 5 bases, with 14 bases between the two germline ends. The germline V gene encodes CDR1 SGHRS and CDR2 YFSETQ. The DNA for the CDR3 is TGCGCCAGCAGCTTGGTGGGGCCCGGACGGACCGGGGAGCTGTTTTTT. Protein sequence: CASSLVGPGRTGELFF.

The CDR3 sequence: CASTSPGQGGETQYF. As DNA, the CDR3 is TGTGCCAGCACCTCCCCGGGACAGGGCGGGGAGACCCAGTACTTC. The chain couples TRBV28 to TRBJ2-5; TRBD1 matches 9 bases. The germline V gene encodes CDR1 MDHEN and CDR2 SYDVKM. The CDR3 is 15 amino acids. Germline trimming cut 7 bases from V and 5 bases from J; bases unmatched to any gene: 11.

This clonotype was observed a handful of times. The gene calls are TRBV11-2 and TRBJ1-5; no clear D. Trimming removed 3 bases from V and 6 bases from J, with 15 bases in between. The germline V gene encodes CDR1 SGHAT and CDR2 FQNNGV. The CDR3 runs 15 residues. CDR3: CASSLYVSGSQPQHF. The CDR3 DNA reads TGTGCCAGCAGCTTGTATGTGTCGGGGAGTCAGCCCCAGCATTTT.

The rearrangement uses TRBV6-1 and TRBJ2-5; 7 bases match TRBD1. CDR1 MNHNS and CDR2 SASEGT come from the germline V gene. The junction had 7 bases not matched to a gene; V was cut back by 6 bases and J by 3 bases. The CDR3 sequence is 14 residues long. The CDR3 region has the DNA TGTGCCAGCAGATTCGGACAGGTCGAAGAGACCCAGTACTTC. Residues: CASRFGQVEETQYF.

The rearrangement uses TRBV29-1 and TRBJ2-7; 9 bases line up with TRBD2. In germline, CDR1 is SQVTM, CDR2 ANQGSEA. This CDR3 has 15 residues. V lost 7 bases, J lost 3 bases, and 13 bases stayed unmatched. This chain's CDR3 is CSASFPGLAVYEQYF. The CDR3 DNA sequence: TGCAGCGCCTCTTTTCCGGGACTAGCCGTCTACGAGCAGTACTTC.